One sample yielded the 10 T cell receptor beta chains listed below, sequenced in a study of shared clonotypes between healthy human individuals (dated by TCRdb to 2018 to 2021). CD8 naive samples consisted of CD45RO-negative cells that were positively selected for CCR7, yielding a CD45RA+CCR7+ population without TemRA cells. The receptor library was made with the immunoSEQ multiplex PCR assay. As stored in TCRdb, this immuneACCESS dataset retains in-frame rearrangements with V and J assigned. A fraction of the clones does not appear; measured against another copy, unresolved V genes explain less than half of the discrepancy, and the remainder lacks a known reason. For this sample there are around 2.1 million clones; roughly 91% appear just once. Jointly, the top ten make up 1.7% of the sample. The specimen was naive CD8+ T cells from PBMCs. The cell subset or site label on this specimen signifies: CD45RA+CCR7+. These receptors came from a man aged 18-30 years in good health. Some clones in this sample may be carry-over from other donors' samples.

CDR3 in amino acids: CASSDGGMPYNEQFF. CDR3 in DNA: TGTGCCAGCAGTGATGGGGGGATGCCCTACAATGAGCAGTTCTTC. The chain uses TRBV2 and TRBJ2-1; tentatively, D is TRBD2 (6 bases). CDR3 length: 15 amino acids. Looked up from germline, CDR1 is SNHLY and CDR2 is FYNNEI. Trimming took 3 bases from V and 2 from J, leaving 11 bases between them.

The rearrangement joins TRBV13 to TRBJ2-1, with D possibly matching TRBD1 (6 bases). Germline CDR1 reads PRHDT; CDR2 reads FYEKMQ (reference sequence). This CDR3 contains 14 residues. V lost 5 bases to trimming and J lost 4 bases, with 12 bases between them. The CDR3: CASSPGDTYNEQFF. Written as DNA, the CDR3 is TGTGCCAGCAGCCCAGGGGACACATACAATGAGCAGTTCTTC.

This chain's CDR3 is CASSPPGLAPEQYF. As DNA, the CDR3 is TGTGCCAGCAGCCCCCCCGGACTAGCTCCCGAGCAGTACTTC. The rearrangement uses TRBV7-9 and TRBJ2-7; 8 nucleotides match TRBD2. CDR1 and CDR2 (germline): SEHNR, FQNEAQ (reference sequence). The junction had 9 bases not matched to a gene; V was cut back by 5 bases and J by 6 bases. The CDR3 has 14 amino acids.

This clone was detected a few times. The chain has TRBV7-6 and TRBJ1-1, with 7 bases aligning to TRBD1. Per the germline V gene, CDR1 is SGHVS and CDR2 is FNYEAQ. After removal of 2 bases from V and 4 bases from J, the junction contained 13 bases not matched to a gene. The CDR3 is 17 residues long. In DNA form, the CDR3 reads TGTGCCAGCAGCTTAACCATCCTCCGGGCAGGGGGCACTGAAGCTTTCTTT. Protein product: CASSLTILRAGGTEAFF.

The J gene is TRBJ1-6, the V gene TRBV30; TRBD1 is a possible D gene (5 bases). V lost 5 bases to trimming and J lost 4 bases, with 9 bases between them. The CDR3 is 13 residues long. Looked up from germline, CDR1 is GTSNPN and CDR2 is SVGIG (reference sequence). CDR3 in amino acids: CAWVGQYNSPLHF. For the CDR3, the DNA is TGTGCCTGGGTTGGACAATATAATTCACCCCTCCACTTT.

In its sample, this clone was seen once. V gene TRBV9 combines with J gene TRBJ2-3, with 7 bases aligning to TRBD1. V lost 1 base to trimming and J lost 5 bases; unmatched junction nucleotides: 10. Germline assignment: CDR1 SGDLS and CDR2 YYNGEE. The CDR3 runs 16 residues. The CDR3 DNA is TGTGCCAGCAGCGTATTTGGGCAGGGGGACAAAGATACGCAGTATTTT. This codes for CASSVFGQGDKDTQYF.

V gene TRBV7-8 combines with J gene TRBJ1-3; no clear D gene. Trimming stripped 1 base from V and 3 bases from J, with 7 bases between. Germline-derived CDR1 and CDR2 are SGHVS and FQNEAQ. This CDR3 is 14 amino acids long. CDR3 protein: CASSLVSLGNTIYF. The DNA for the CDR3 is TGTGCCAGCAGCTTAGTATCCCTTGGAAACACCATATATTTT. Full variable domain (rest looked up from reference TRBV7-8 and TRBJ1-3): GAGVSQSPRYKVAKRGQDVALRCDPISGHVSLFWYQQALGQGPEFLTYFQNEAQLDKSGLPSDRFFAERPEGSVSTLKIQRTQQEDSAVYLCASSLVSLGNTIYFGEGSWLTVV.

The V gene is TRBV15, the J gene TRBJ1-1; D is possibly TRBD1 (6 bases). The CDR3 contains 13 residues. Germline V gene lookup returns CDR1 LNHNV and CDR2 YYDKDF (reference sequence). The V gene lost 5 bases and the J gene lost 8 bases, with 15 bases spanning the gap. This chain's CDR3 is CATSSNKGEEAFF. Written as DNA, the CDR3 is TGTGCCACCAGCTCCAATAAGGGGGAGGAAGCTTTCTTT.

The chain joins TRBV27 to TRBJ2-5, with 12 bases aligning to TRBD2. Germline values: CDR1 MNHEY, CDR2 SMNVEV (reference sequence). The CDR3 consists of 15 residues. V was clipped by 5 bases and J by 5 bases; unmatched bases: 6. The CDR3 coding sequence is TGTGCCAGCAGTACCTTGACTAGCGGGAGCGAGACCCAGTACTTC. Amino acids: CASSTLTSGSETQYF.

This clone was seen a handful of times. The V gene is TRBV4-1, the J gene TRBJ1-4; D gene unclear. The CDR3 covers 14 residues. Trimming shortened V by 6 bases and J by 8 bases, and 16 bases separated the two germline ends. CDR1 and CDR2 (germline): MGHRA, YSYEKL. The CDR3 nucleotides read TGCGCCAGCAGGGCCCTTGGGGTTGGGGAAAAACTGTTTTTT. Translation gives CASRALGVGEKLFF.